The clone carrying this T cell receptor beta chain was counted a single time. In the original analysis: Estimates of nucleated cell counts were drawn from the amplification of reference gene primers. Only in-frame clones appear in the TCRdb table, and some are missing; sequencing was by immunoSEQ multiplex PCR. D and trimming were read from the DNA, whereas the V and J calls and clone size are those reported in that table. The sample lists 50,000 to 75,000 clones, approximately 84% occurring once. The sample comes from a study of blood T cell repertoires in COVID-19. Study summary: The origin of the acute and convalescent COVID-19 samples was the United States, Italy and Spain. T cells, B-cell-depleted T cells, or PBMCs supplied cDNA or gDNA.

Trimming left V 1 base short and J 9 bases short, with 16 bases between. The germline CDR1 and CDR2 sequences are SGHTA and FQGNSA. This CDR3 is 15 amino acids long. The chain uses TRBV7-2 and TRBJ1-5, with unresolved D. The source is a man of 80 years or more in a cohort sampled during active COVID-19. Sample: peripheral blood. CDR3 nucleotide sequence: TGTGCCAGCAGCTTAGTTGGTGTCACCGCTACGCCCCAGCATTTT. The encoded protein is CASSLVGVTATPQHF. Supplemented by reference TRBV7-2 and TRBJ1-5, the full variable domain reads GAGVSQSPSNKVTEKGKDVELRCDPISGHTALYWYRQSLGQGLEFLIYFQGNSAPDKSGLPSDRFSAERTGGSVSTLTIQRTQQEDSAVYLCASSLVGVTATPQHFGDGTRLSIL.